The entry that follows covers one T cell receptor beta chain sequence. This specimen belongs to a study of shared clonotypes between healthy human individuals. Germline CDR1 LNHNV, CDR2 YYDKDF (reference sequence). The CDR3 sequence is 14 residues long. Trimming left V 1 base short and J 5 bases short, with 11 bases between. The assay was immunoSEQ multiplex PCR, and TCRdb's table has in-frame clones only and misses some. The sample holds under 600,000 clones; roughly 79% are singletons and the top ten take around an eighth. This receptor was obtained from a woman in her thirties or forties in good health. Some clones in this sample may be carry-over from other donors' samples. The sample was PBMCs. The chain couples TRBV15 to TRBJ1-1, with D tentatively TRBD1 (5 bases). The CDR3 DNA reads as TGTGCCACCAGCAGAGTCAGGGAAGGGACTGAAGCTTTCTTT. Translating it yields CATSRVREGTEAFF.